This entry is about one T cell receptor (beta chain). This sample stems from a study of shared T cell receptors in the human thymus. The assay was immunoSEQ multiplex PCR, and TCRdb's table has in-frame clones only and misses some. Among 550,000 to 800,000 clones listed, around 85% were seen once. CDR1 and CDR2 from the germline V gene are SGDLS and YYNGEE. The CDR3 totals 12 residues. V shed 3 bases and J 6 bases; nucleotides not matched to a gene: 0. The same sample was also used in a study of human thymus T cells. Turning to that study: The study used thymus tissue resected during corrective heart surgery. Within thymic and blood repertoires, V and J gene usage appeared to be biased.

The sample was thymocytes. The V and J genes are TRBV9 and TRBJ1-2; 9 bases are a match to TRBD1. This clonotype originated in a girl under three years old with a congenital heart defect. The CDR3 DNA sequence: TGTGCCAGCAGCGGACAGGGGGATGGCTACACCTTC. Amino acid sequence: CASSGQGDGYTF.